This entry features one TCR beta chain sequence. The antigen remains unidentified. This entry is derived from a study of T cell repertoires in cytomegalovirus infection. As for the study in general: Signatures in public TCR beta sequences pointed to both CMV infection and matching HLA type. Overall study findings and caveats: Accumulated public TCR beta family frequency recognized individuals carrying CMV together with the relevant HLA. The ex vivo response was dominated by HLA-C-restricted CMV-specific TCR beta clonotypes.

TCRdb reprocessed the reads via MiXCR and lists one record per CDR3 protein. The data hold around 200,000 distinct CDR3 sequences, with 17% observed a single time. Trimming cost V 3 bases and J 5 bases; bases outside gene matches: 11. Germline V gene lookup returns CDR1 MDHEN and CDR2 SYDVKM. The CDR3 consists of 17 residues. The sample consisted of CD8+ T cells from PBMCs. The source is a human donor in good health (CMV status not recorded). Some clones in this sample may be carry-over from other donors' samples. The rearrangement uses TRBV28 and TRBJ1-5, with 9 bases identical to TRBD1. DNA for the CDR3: TGTGCCAGCAGTTTTATGGTGGGACAGGGTCAATATCAGCCCCAGCATTTT. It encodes CASSFMVGQGQYQPQHF. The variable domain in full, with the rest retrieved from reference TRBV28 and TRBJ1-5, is DVKVTQSSRYLVKRTGEKVFLECVQDMDHENMFWYRQDPGLGLRLIYFSYDVKMKEKGDIPEGYSVSREKKERFSLILESASTNQTSMYLCASSFMVGQGQYQPQHFGDGTRLSIL.